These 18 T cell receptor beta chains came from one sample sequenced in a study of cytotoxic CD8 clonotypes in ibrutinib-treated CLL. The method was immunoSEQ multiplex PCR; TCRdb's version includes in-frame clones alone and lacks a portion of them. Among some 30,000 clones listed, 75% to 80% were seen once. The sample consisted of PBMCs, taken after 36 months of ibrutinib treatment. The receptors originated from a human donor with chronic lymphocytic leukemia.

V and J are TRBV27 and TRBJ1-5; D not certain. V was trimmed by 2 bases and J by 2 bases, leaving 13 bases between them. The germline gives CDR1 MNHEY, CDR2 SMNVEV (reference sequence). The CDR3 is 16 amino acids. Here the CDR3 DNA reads TGTGCCAGCAGTTTACGTCCCCCTCAGGGCAATCAGCCCCAGCATTTT. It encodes CASSLRPPQGNQPQHF.

The DNA of the CDR3 is TGTGCCAGTACCCCCAGGGGTGGTGATCAGCCCCAGCATTTT. The encoded protein is CASTPRGGDQPQHF. The J gene is TRBJ1-5, the V gene TRBV19; D is possibly TRBD1 (6 bases). Trimming took 7 bases from V and 5 from J, leaving 15 bases between them. CDR3 length equals 14 residues. Germline CDR1 and CDR2: LNHDA and SQIVND (reference sequence).

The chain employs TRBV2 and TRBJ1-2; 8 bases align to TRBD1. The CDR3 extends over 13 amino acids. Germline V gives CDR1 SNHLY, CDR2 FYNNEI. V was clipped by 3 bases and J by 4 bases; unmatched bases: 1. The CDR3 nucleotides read TGTGCCAGCAGTGAGGGGACAGGCTATGGCTACACCTTC. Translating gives CASSEGTGYGYTF.

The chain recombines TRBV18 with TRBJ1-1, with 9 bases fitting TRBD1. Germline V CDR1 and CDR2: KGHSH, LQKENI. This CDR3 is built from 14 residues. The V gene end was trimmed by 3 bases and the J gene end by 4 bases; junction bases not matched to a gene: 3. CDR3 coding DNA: TGTGCCAGCTCACCCCGGGACAGGGTCACTGAAGCTTTCTTT. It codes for CASSPRDRVTEAFF.

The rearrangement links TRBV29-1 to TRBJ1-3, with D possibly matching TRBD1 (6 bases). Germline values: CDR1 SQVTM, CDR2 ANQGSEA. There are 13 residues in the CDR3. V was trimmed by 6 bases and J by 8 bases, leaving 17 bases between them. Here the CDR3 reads CSVLLGAFDTIYF. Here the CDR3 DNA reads TGCAGCGTCTTACTGGGGGCGTTCGACACCATATATTTT.

The CDR3 sequence: CASRGVTDTQYF. The CDR3 bases are TGCGCCAGCAGGGGGGTCACAGATACGCAGTATTTT. This chain joins TRBV10-2 and TRBJ2-3; D is perhaps TRBD1 or TRBD2 (5 bases each). V lost 6 bases to trimming and J lost 2 bases, with 6 bases between them. This CDR3 is built from 12 residues. Germline loops: CDR1 WSHSY, CDR2 SAAADI.

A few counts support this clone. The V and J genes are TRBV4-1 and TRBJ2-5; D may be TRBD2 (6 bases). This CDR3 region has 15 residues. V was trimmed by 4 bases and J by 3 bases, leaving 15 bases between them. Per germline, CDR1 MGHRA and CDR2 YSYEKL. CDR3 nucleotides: TGCGCCAGCAGCCTTTACCCGACGGGGGAAGAGACCCAGTACTTC. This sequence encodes CASSLYPTGEETQYF.

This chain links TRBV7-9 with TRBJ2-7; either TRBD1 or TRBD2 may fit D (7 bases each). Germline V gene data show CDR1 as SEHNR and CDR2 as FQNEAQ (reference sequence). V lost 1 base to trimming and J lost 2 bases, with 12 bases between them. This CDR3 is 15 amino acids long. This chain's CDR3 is CASSLVTGRAYEQYF. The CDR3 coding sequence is TGTGCCAGCAGCTTAGTGACAGGGAGGGCCTACGAGCAGTACTTC.

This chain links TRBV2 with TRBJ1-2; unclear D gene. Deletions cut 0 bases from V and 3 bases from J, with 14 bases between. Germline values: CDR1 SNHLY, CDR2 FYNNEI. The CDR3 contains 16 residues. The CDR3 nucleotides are TGTGCCAGCAGTGAAGCAGACCGGCTAGGCCACTATGGCTACACCTTC. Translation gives CASSEADRLGHYGYTF.

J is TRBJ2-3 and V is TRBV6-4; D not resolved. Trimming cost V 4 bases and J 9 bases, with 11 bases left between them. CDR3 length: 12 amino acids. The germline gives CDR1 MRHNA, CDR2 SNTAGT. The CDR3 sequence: CASSASSGTQYF. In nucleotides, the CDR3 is TGTGCCAGCAGTGCCTCCTCCGGGACGCAGTATTTT.

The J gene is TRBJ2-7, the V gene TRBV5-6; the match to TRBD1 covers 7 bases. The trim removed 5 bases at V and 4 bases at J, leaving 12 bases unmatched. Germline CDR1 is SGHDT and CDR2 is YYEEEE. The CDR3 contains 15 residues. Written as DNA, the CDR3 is TGTGCCAGCAGTAGTAAGGACAGGAGATTTTACGAGCAGTACTTC. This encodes CASSSKDRRFYEQYF.

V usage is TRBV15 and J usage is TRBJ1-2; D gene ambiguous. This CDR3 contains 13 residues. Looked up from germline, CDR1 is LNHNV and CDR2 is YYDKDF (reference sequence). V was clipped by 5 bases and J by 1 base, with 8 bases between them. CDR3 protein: CATSPADNYGYTF. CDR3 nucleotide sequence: TGTGCCACCAGCCCGGCCGATAACTATGGCTACACCTTC. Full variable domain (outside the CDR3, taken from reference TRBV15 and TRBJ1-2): DAMVIQNPRYQVTQFGKPVTLSCSQTLNHNVMYWYQQKSSQAPKLLFHYYDKDFNNEADTPDNFQSRRPNTSFCFLDIRSPGLGDTAMYLCATSPADNYGYTFGSGTRLTVV.

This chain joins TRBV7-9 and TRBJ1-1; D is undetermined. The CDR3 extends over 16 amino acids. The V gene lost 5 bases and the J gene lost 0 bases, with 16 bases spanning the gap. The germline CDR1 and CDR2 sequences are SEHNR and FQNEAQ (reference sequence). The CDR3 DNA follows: TGTGCCAGCAGCCTCGATGGAGGCGGGATGAACACTGAAGCTTTCTTT. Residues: CASSLDGGGMNTEAFF. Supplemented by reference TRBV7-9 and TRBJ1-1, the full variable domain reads DTGVSQNPRHKITKRGQNVTFRCDPISEHNRLYWYRQTLGQGPEFLTYFQNEAQLEKSRLLSDRFSAERPKGSFSTLEIQRTEQGDSAMYLCASSLDGGGMNTEAFFGQGTRLTVV.

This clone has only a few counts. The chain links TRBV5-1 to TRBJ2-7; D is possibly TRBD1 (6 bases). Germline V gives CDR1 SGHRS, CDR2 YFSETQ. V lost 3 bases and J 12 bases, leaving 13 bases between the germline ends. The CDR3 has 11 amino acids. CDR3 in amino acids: CASSSQGRWYF. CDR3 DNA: TGCGCCAGCAGCTCACAGGGTCGATGGTACTTC.

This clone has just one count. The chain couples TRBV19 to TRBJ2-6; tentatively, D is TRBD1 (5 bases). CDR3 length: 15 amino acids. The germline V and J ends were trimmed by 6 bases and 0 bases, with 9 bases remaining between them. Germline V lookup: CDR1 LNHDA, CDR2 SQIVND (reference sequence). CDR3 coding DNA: TGTGCCAGTAGCATTACAGGCTCTGGGGCCAACGTCCTGACTTTC. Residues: CASSITGSGANVLTF.

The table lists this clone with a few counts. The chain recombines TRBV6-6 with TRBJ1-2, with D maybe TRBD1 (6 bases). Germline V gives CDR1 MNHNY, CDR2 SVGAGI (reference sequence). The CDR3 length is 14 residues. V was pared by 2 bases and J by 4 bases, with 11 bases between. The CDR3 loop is CASSYEGGGYGYTF. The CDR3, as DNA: TGTGCCAGCAGTTACGAGGGGGGGGGCTATGGCTACACCTTC.

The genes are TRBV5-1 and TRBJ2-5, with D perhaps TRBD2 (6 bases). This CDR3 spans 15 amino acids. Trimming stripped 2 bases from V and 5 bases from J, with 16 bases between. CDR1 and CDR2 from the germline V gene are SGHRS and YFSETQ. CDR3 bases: TGCGCCAGCAGCTTCTCAGAGGCTAGCGCCGAGACCCAGTACTTC. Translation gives CASSFSEASAETQYF.

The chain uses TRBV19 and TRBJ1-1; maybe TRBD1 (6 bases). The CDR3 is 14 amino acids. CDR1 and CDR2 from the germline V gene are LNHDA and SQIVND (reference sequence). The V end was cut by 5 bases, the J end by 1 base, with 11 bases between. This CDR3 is CASSLGTPNTEAFF. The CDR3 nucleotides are TGTGCCAGTAGTCTTGGGACACCGAACACTGAAGCTTTCTTT. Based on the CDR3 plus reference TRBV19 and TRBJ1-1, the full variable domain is DGGITQSPKYLFRKEGQNVTLSCEQNLNHDAMYWYRQDPGQGLRLIYYSQIVNDFQKGDIAEGYSVSREKKESFPLTVTSAQKNPTAFYLCASSLGTPNTEAFFGQGTRLTVV.